Listed below are T cell receptor beta chains from one sample, sequenced in a study of CD8 T cells in Susac syndrome. TCRdb recomputed calls from the immunoSEQ multiplex PCR reads with MiXCR, one row per CDR3 protein. The sample has some 110,000 distinct CDR3 sequences, 85% to 95% seen once. Sample: CD4+ T cells from PBMCs. Receptors originate from a human donor with multiple sclerosis. Both conserved end residues are part of each CDR3. The D gene is left open where the match is weak. The size entry is marked missing in some rows and otherwise reads once, few, many or a size class.

d_gene,j_gene,abundance,v_gene,CDR3nt,CDR3aa
-,TRBJ2-3,-,TRBV20-1,TGCAGTGCTAGAGATAATCAGGGCGGGGTAGGAGATACGCAGTATTTT,CSARDNQGGVGDTQYF
-,TRBJ2-2,-,TRBV6-2/TRBV6-3,TGTGCCAGCACCACGGGGTCCGACACCGGGGAGCTGTTTTTT,CASTTGSDTGELFF
-,TRBJ1-2,-,TRBV6-5,TGTGCCGTCGTGAGAGGCTCTAACTATGGCTACACCTTC,CAVVRGSNYGYTF
TRBD2,TRBJ2-5,-,TRBV20-1,TGCAGTGCTAGAGATGCGCGGGGGGGTCTCTGGGAGACCCAGTACTTC,CSARDARGGLWETQYF
-,TRBJ2-3,-,TRBV30,TGTGCCTGTTCTGTCCGGGTTACGCAGTATTTT,CACSVRVTQYF
-,TRBJ2-3,-,TRBV19,TGTGCCAGTAGGGGGGTCGGACGTACAGATACGCAGTATTTT,CASRGVGRTDTQYF
TRBD1,TRBJ1-2,once,TRBV12-3/TRBV12-4,TGTGCCAGCAGCAGGGGACAGGACTATGGCTACACCTTC,CASSRGQDYGYTF
TRBD1,TRBJ2-7,-,TRBV6-2/TRBV6-3,TGTGCCAGCAGTTACCCTCGGACAGGAAAAACCTACGAGCAGTACTTC,CASSYPRTGKTYEQYF
-,TRBJ1-1,once,TRBV5-6,TGTGCCAGCAGCTTTCTGGGGGCTGAAGCTTTCTTT,CASSFLGAEAFF
TRBD1,TRBJ2-3,-,TRBV29-1,TGCAGCGTTTCATCGGGACAGGGGGGCACAGATACGCAGTATTTT,CSVSSGQGGTDTQYF
-,TRBJ2-1,-,TRBV19,TGTGCCAGTAACTCCCCCGGAGTAGCCTACAATGAGCAGTTCTTC,CASNSPGVAYNEQFF
-,TRBJ1-2,-,TRBV28,TGTGCCAGCAGCTCGCAGGGGTCTGACTATGGCTACACCTTC,CASSSQGSDYGYTF
-,TRBJ2-1,-,TRBV14,TGTGCCAGCAGCCAAGAATATGGACTCTCCTACAATGAGCAGTTCTTC,CASSQEYGLSYNEQFF
-,TRBJ2-4,-,TRBV6-5,TGTGCCAGCAGTAAACGAGGGTCGGACATTCAGTACTTC,CASSKRGSDIQYF
-,TRBJ1-1,-,TRBV14,TGTGCCAGCAGCCAGGAAAGAGCAGCGAACACTGAAGCTTTCTTT,CASSQERAANTEAFF
TRBD1,TRBJ1-5,few,TRBV19,TGTGCCAGTAGTGCGACAGGGGGCAATCAGCCCCAGCATTTT,CASSATGGNQPQHF
-,TRBJ1-1,once,TRBV5-1,TGCGCCAGCTGCTGGGTCCCAGCCCGTCCCAAGGGGGCTTTCTTT,CASCWVPARPKGAFF
TRBD1,TRBJ2-1,-,TRBV20-1,TGCAGTGCTGACGACAGGGGGAAGGACAATGAGCAGTTCTTC,CSADDRGKDNEQFF
-,TRBJ2-3,-,TRBV6-6,TGTGCCAGCAGTTACAGAGCCCGCACAGATACGCAGTATTTT,CASSYRARTDTQYF
TRBD1,TRBJ1-2,-,TRBV29-1,TGCAGCGTTCAAGGGGGCGCGTCGGGCTACACCTTC,CSVQGGASGYTF
-,TRBJ2-1,-,TRBV6-6,TGTGCCAGCAGTTACCCTTGGGGGGCCAATGAGCAGTTCTTC,CASSYPWGANEQFF
-,TRBJ1-2,-,TRBV13,TGTGCCAGCAGCTTAGGCCGGCAGGGCGGCGGCTACACCTTC,CASSLGRQGGGYTF
-,TRBJ1-4,-,TRBV25-1,TGTGCCAGCAGTGAGGATCCGGTTAGAAAACTGTTTTTT,CASSEDPVRKLFF
TRBD2,TRBJ2-1,-,TRBV9,TGTGCCAGCAGCGGCGGGACTAGTCTGTACAATGAGCAGTTCTTC,CASSGGTSLYNEQFF
TRBD1,TRBJ2-7,once,TRBV20-1,TGCAGTGCCGCCCGGACAGGGCATGAGCAGTACTTC,CSAARTGHEQYF
-,TRBJ1-1,-,TRBV7-3,TGTGCCAGCAGCCCCAACGGACGGAACACTGAAGCTTTCTTT,CASSPNGRNTEAFF
-,TRBJ2-6,-,TRBV3-1,TGTGCCGGCAGCCAAGCCGACTCCCCCTCTGGGGCCAACGTCCTGACTTTC,CAGSQADSPSGANVLTF
-,TRBJ1-2,-,TRBV20-1,TGCAGTGCCCAGGGGCATGGCTACACCTTC,CSAQGHGYTF
-,TRBJ1-2,-,TRBV21-1,TGTGCCAGCAGAGGGACAGGCGCTGGTGGTGGCTACACCTTC,CASRGTGAGGGYTF
TRBD1,TRBJ2-3,-,TRBV7-2,TGTGCCAGCAGCCCTGGACAGGGCACAGATACGCAGTATTTT,CASSPGQGTDTQYF
-,TRBJ2-3,-,TRBV12-3/TRBV12-4,TGTGCCAGCAGCTCGGGACCGACCACAGATACGCAGTATTTT,CASSSGPTTDTQYF
TRBD1,TRBJ2-5,-,TRBV12-3/TRBV12-4,TGTGCCAGCAGTCTCGGACAGGGTGGGGGAGAGACCCAGTACTTC,CASSLGQGGGETQYF
-,TRBJ1-5,-,TRBV9,TGTGCCAGCAGCGTAGGGGTCGGCAATCAGCCCCAGCATTTT,CASSVGVGNQPQHF
TRBD1,TRBJ1-5,-,TRBV7-2,TGTGCCAGCAGCGCCAGAGGGGGCAGGAATCAGCCCCAGCATTTT,CASSARGGRNQPQHF
TRBD1,TRBJ1-5,-,TRBV6-1,TGTGCCAGCAGCCCAGCGACAGGGTCGGGCCCGGGCAATCAGCCCCAGCATTTT,CASSPATGSGPGNQPQHF
-,TRBJ1-2,once,TRBV2,TGTGCCAGCAGTGAAGGGCCGGTGAATTCTTATGGCTACACCTTC,CASSEGPVNSYGYTF
-,TRBJ1-2,once,TRBV19,TGTGCCAGTAGTCGCCGACAACAAGGTGGCTATGGCTACACCTTC,CASSRRQQGGYGYTF
TRBD1,TRBJ2-2,-,TRBV5-1,TGCGCCCCCAGGAGTCGGACAGGGGGATACACCGGGGAGCTGTTTTTT,CAPRSRTGGYTGELFF
-,TRBJ1-3,-,TRBV30,TGTGCCTGGATCCCAGGGAATGGAAACACCATATATTTT,CAWIPGNGNTIYF
-,TRBJ2-1,-,TRBV4-2,TGTGCCAGCAGCCAGGGAAGAAAAGTCTCCTACAATGAGCAGTTCTTC,CASSQGRKVSYNEQFF
-,TRBJ1-3,-,TRBV5-6,TGTGCCAGCAGCTTGTTCGGGGGCTCTGGAAACACCATATATTTT,CASSLFGGSGNTIYF
TRBD2,TRBJ2-7,-,TRBV18,TGTGCCAGCTCACCAGGGCTAGCGGGTACCTACGAGCAGTACTTC,CASSPGLAGTYEQYF
-,TRBJ2-1,-,TRBV6-5,TGTGCCAGCAGTTACTCCTGGGACTCCCTGGGGAATGAGCAGTTCTTC,CASSYSWDSLGNEQFF
-,TRBJ1-1,-,TRBV20-1,TGCAGTGCAATCCCCTGGGGGCGCCAGAACACTGAAGCTTTCTTT,CSAIPWGRQNTEAFF
-,TRBJ1-2,-,TRBV3-1,TGTGCCAGCAGCCAAGATCCTGCCGGAGGCTACACCTTC,CASSQDPAGGYTF
-,TRBJ1-2,-,TRBV3-1,TGTGCCAGCAGAGCTCCGGGCGGCTATGGCTACACCTTC,CASRAPGGYGYTF
-,TRBJ1-4,-,TRBV19,TGTGCCAGTTGGGGACTGGGAAAACTGTTTTTT,CASWGLGKLFF
-,TRBJ1-6,-,TRBV20-1,TGCAGTGCTAGAAAGCAGGGGTTTGGGTCACCCCTCCACTTT,CSARKQGFGSPLHF
-,TRBJ1-1,once,TRBV7-3,TGTGCCAGCAGCCCCATCCAGGGACGGGGTGAAGCTTTCTTT,CASSPIQGRGEAFF
TRBD2,TRBJ2-7,few,TRBV29-1,TGCAGCGGGATAGCGGGGGGGCGGTACGAGCAGTACTTC,CSGIAGGRYEQYF